The rows below give T cell receptor beta chains drawn from one sample of a study of CD8 T cells in Susac syndrome. TCRdb independently ran MiXCR on the immunoSEQ multiplex PCR reads; one entry per CDR3 protein. In the table there are a few hundred thousand distinct CDR3 sequences, 95% of which are singletons. Sequencing was done on a sample of CD4+ T cells from PBMCs. The receptors stem from a human donor with multiple sclerosis. Each CDR3 is given with its conserved first and last residue. A D gene is named only where the DNA matches it firmly. The listing skips clone size in some rows; elsewhere it reads once, few, many or a size class.

v_call	clone_size	j_call	d_call	cdr3_aa	cdr3_nt
TRBV25-1	NA	TRBJ2-3	NA	CASSATGRGTDTQYF	TGTGCCAGCAGTGCAACAGGGAGGGGGACAGATACGCAGTATTTT
TRBV20-1	few	TRBJ2-5	NA	CSASPEQETQYF	TGCAGTGCTAGTCCCGAACAAGAGACCCAGTACTTC
TRBV5-1	NA	TRBJ2-5	TRBD1	CASSLADRDGETQYF	TGCGCCAGCAGCTTGGCCGACAGGGATGGAGAGACCCAGTACTTC
TRBV6-1	few	TRBJ1-1	TRBD1	CATSRDRATEAFF	TGTGCCACATCCCGGGACAGGGCCACTGAAGCTTTCTTT
TRBV20-1	NA	TRBJ2-1	TRBD2	CSARGLSGVEQFF	TGCAGTGCTAGGGGACTAAGCGGTGTTGAGCAGTTCTTC
TRBV18	NA	TRBJ2-1	TRBD2	CASSPVAGGTDNEQFF	TGTGCCAGCTCACCCGTAGCGGGAGGGACTGACAATGAGCAGTTCTTC
TRBV7-8	NA	TRBJ2-3	TRBD2	CASSLGLAVSDTQYF	TGTGCCAGCAGTCTTGGACTAGCGGTCTCAGATACGCAGTATTTT
TRBV28	once	TRBJ1-5	NA	CASSLTRGEQPQHF	TGTGCCAGCAGTTTAACCAGGGGTGAACAGCCCCAGCATTTT
TRBV20-1	NA	TRBJ2-7	NA	CSASPKGLYEQYF	TGCAGTGCTAGCCCAAAGGGACTCTACGAGCAGTACTTC
TRBV24-1	NA	TRBJ1-1	TRBD1	CATSDWDREGKDTEAFF	TGTGCCACCAGTGACTGGGACAGGGAAGGGAAAGACACTGAAGCTTTCTTT
TRBV15	NA	TRBJ1-3	NA	CATSRIIQGNTIYF	TGTGCCACCAGCAGAATAATACAGGGTAACACCATATATTTT
TRBV27	NA	TRBJ2-1	TRBD2	CASSPGTSGRGQFF	TGTGCCAGCAGTCCCGGGACTAGCGGGAGGGGGCAGTTCTTC
TRBV20-1	NA	TRBJ2-1	NA	CSASGTQPNEQFF	TGCAGTGCTAGCGGGACTCAGCCCAATGAGCAGTTCTTC
TRBV20-1	NA	TRBJ2-3	NA	CSARDTPADTQYF	TGCAGTGCTAGAGATACCCCCGCGGATACGCAGTATTTT
TRBV18	NA	TRBJ2-7	NA	CASSGGSLAYEQYF	TGTGCCAGCTCAGGGGGAAGTCTGGCCTACGAGCAGTACTTC
TRBV20-1	NA	TRBJ2-1	TRBD1	CSANNPGGQALGGQFF	TGCAGTGCTAACAACCCCGGGGGACAGGCCCTTGGTGGGCAGTTCTTC
TRBV20-1	once	TRBJ2-1	NA	CSASLGGGVGNEQFF	TGCAGTGCTAGCCTGGGCGGGGGCGTCGGGAATGAGCAGTTCTTC
TRBV12-5	NA	TRBJ2-4	TRBD1	CASGPGQLAKNIQYF	TGTGCTAGTGGCCCGGGACAGCTAGCCAAAAACATTCAGTACTTC
TRBV30	NA	TRBJ1-1	NA	CAWSARTEAFF	TGTGCCTGGAGTGCTAGAACTGAAGCTTTCTTT
TRBV6-4	NA	TRBJ2-1	NA	CASSEGAMGYNEQFF	TGTGCCAGCAGTGAAGGGGCTATGGGGTACAATGAGCAGTTCTTC
TRBV15	NA	TRBJ2-5	NA	CATSKGTQETQYF	TGTGCCACCAGCAAGGGTACCCAAGAGACCCAGTACTTC
TRBV5-4	NA	TRBJ2-1	TRBD1	CASSSSGGAGYNEQFF	TGTGCCAGCAGCTCCTCAGGGGGCGCGGGCTACAATGAGCAGTTCTTC
TRBV20-1	NA	TRBJ1-2	NA	CSARSARQNYGYTF	TGCAGTGCTAGGTCGGCAAGGCAGAACTATGGCTACACCTTC
TRBV3-1	once	TRBJ2-1	TRBD2	CASSPAVSGRAAEQFF	TGTGCCAGCAGCCCAGCAGTCAGCGGGAGGGCCGCTGAGCAGTTCTTC
TRBV30	NA	TRBJ1-3	NA	CAWSVRGPNTIYF	TGTGCCTGGAGTGTACGGGGGCCAAACACCATATATTTT
TRBV19	once	TRBJ2-1	TRBD2	CASSMWRLAGYYNEQFF	TGTGCCAGTAGTATGTGGCGACTAGCGGGCTATTACAATGAGCAGTTCTTC
TRBV2	NA	TRBJ2-4	TRBD2	CASSLVAGGPYF	TGTGCCAGCAGTCTGGTAGCGGGAGGGCCGTACTTC
TRBV29-1	NA	TRBJ2-7	TRBD2	CSVQYPSGGYEQYF	TGCAGCGTCCAGTACCCTAGCGGGGGCTACGAGCAGTACTTC
TRBV6-5	NA	TRBJ2-7	TRBD1	CASRGQVEQYF	TGTGCCAGCAGGGGACAGGTCGAGCAGTACTTC
TRBV5-1	NA	TRBJ2-6	NA	CASSLAIDLAAGANVLTF	TGCGCCAGCAGCTTGGCTATTGATCTAGCTGCTGGGGCCAACGTCCTGACTTTC
TRBV7-6	once	TRBJ2-7	TRBD1	CASSSTGAYEQYF	TGTGCCAGCAGCTCGACAGGGGCCTACGAGCAGTACTTC
TRBV29-1	NA	TRBJ2-7	NA	CSVEVGSHYEQYF	TGCAGCGTTGAAGTCGGGTCGCACTACGAGCAGTACTTC
TRBV19	NA	TRBJ1-2	NA	CASTDRLTDGYTF	TGTGCCAGTACCGACAGACTGACAGACGGCTACACCTTC
TRBV9	NA	TRBJ1-6	NA	CASSVSPNNSPLHF	TGTGCCAGCAGTGTAAGCCCCAATAATTCACCCCTCCACTTT
TRBV20-1	NA	TRBJ2-7	NA	CSASGGVLSYEQYF	TGCAGTGCTAGTGGTGGGGTCTTGTCCTACGAGCAGTACTTC
TRBV7-9	NA	TRBJ2-1	NA	CASSLAHEQFF	TGTGCCAGCAGCTTAGCCCATGAGCAGTTCTTC
TRBV20-1	NA	TRBJ1-4	NA	CSASYQGLSGKLFF	TGCAGTGCCAGCTATCAGGGACTATCGGGAAAACTGTTTTTT
TRBV6-1	NA	TRBJ1-5	TRBD1	CASSDRTGGQPQHF	TGTGCCAGCAGTGATCGGACAGGGGGTCAGCCCCAGCATTTT
TRBV5-1	NA	TRBJ2-7	TRBD1	CASSTQGAGEQYF	TGCGCCAGCAGCACGCAGGGGGCTGGAGAGCAGTACTTC
TRBV20-1	NA	TRBJ2-4	TRBD1	CSARGGQPLNIQYF	TGCAGTGCTAGAGGGGGACAGCCCTTAAACATTCAGTACTTC
TRBV6-5	NA	TRBJ1-1	NA	CASKTAGKMGRAFF	TGTGCCAGCAAAACGGCAGGGAAGATGGGTAGGGCTTTCTTT
TRBV9	NA	TRBJ2-3	TRBD1	CASSVGGGQGDTQYF	TGTGCCAGCAGCGTAGGAGGGGGACAGGGAGATACGCAGTATTTT
TRBV29-1	NA	TRBJ1-4	NA	CSVGRKNEKLFF	TGCAGCGTTGGGCGGAAAAATGAAAAACTGTTTTTT
TRBV9	NA	TRBJ2-2	NA	CASSLLSSDGELFF	TGTGCCAGCAGCCTCCTCTCTTCGGACGGGGAGCTGTTTTTT
TRBV12-3/TRBV12-4	NA	TRBJ1-1	NA	CASSFKLNTEAFF	TGTGCCAGCAGTTTTAAACTGAACACTGAAGCTTTCTTT
TRBV15	NA	TRBJ2-5	NA	CATSRVLSETQYF	TGTGCCACCAGCAGAGTGTTGTCCGAGACCCAGTACTTC